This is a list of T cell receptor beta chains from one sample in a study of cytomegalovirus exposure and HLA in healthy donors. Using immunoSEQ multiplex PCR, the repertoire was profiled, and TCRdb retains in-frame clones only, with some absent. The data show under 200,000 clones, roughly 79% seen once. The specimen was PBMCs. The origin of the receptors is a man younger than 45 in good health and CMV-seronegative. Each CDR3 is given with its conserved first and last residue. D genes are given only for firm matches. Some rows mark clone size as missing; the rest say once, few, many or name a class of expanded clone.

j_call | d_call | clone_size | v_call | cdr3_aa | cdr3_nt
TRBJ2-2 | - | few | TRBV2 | CASRAQGTNTGELFF | TGTGCCAGCAGGGCACAGGGGACTAACACCGGGGAGCTGTTTTTT
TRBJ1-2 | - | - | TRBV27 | CASSLLVRKGANYGYTF | TGTGCCAGCAGTTTATTAGTCAGGAAGGGAGCTAACTATGGCTACACCTTC
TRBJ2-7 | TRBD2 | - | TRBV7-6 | CASSFRASGVYEQYF | TGTGCCAGCAGTTTCCGGGCTAGCGGGGTCTACGAGCAGTACTTC
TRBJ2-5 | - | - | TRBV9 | CASSVGGTGSQETQYF | TGTGCCAGCAGCGTAGGAGGAACAGGATCACAAGAGACCCAGTACTTC
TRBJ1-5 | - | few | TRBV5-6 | CASSDRANRQPQHF | TGTGCCAGCTCCGACAGAGCAAATCGTCAGCCCCAGCATTTT
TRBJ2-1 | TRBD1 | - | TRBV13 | CASSLVGQGENEQFF | TGTGCCAGCAGCTTAGTTGGGCAGGGGGAGAATGAGCAGTTCTTC
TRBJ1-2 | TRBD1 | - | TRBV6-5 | CASSRIKGTGEGYTF | TGTGCCAGCAGTCGAATTAAGGGGACAGGGGAGGGCTACACCTTC
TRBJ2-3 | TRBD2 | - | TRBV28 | CASSTLAGGVDTQYF | TGTGCCAGCAGTACACTAGCGGGAGGGGTAGATACGCAGTATTTT
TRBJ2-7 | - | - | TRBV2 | CASSPRPPQRASEQYF | TGTGCCAGCAGCCCGCGACCGCCCCAGAGGGCCAGCGAGCAGTACTTC
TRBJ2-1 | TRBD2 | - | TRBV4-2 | CASSQGGGNSYNEQFF | TGTGCCAGCAGCCAGGGGGGAGGGAACTCCTACAATGAGCAGTTCTTC
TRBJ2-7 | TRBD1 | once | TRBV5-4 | CASSRQGTYEQYF | TGTGCCAGCAGCAGACAGGGAACCTACGAGCAGTACTTC
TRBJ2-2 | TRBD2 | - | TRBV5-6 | CASSLRTSGKGGELFF | TGTGCCAGCAGCTTGCGGACTAGCGGGAAGGGCGGGGAGCTGTTTTTT
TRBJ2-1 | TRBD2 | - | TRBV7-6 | CASSLYGTSEYNEQFF | TGTGCCAGCAGCTTATACGGGACTAGCGAATACAATGAGCAGTTCTTC
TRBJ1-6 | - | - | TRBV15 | CATSGPGLGNSPLHF | TGTGCCACCAGCGGACCGGGACTGGGTAATTCACCCCTCCACTTT
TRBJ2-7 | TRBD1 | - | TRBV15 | CATSRGDSYEQYF | TGTGCCACCAGCAGAGGGGACAGCTACGAGCAGTACTTC
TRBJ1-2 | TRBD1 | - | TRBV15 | CATSRDLGTGGSVYGYTF | TGTGCCACCAGCAGAGATCTGGGGACAGGGGGCTCGGTTTATGGCTACACCTTC
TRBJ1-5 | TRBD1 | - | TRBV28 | CASSRITGGYQPQHF | TGTGCCAGCAGCCGTATTACAGGGGGCTATCAGCCCCAGCATTTT
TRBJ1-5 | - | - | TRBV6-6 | CASSYTGGGGNQPQHF | TGTGCCAGCAGTTATACGGGGGGAGGAGGCAATCAGCCCCAGCATTTT
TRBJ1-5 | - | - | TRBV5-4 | CASSLDSQPQHF | TGTGCCAGCAGCTTGGACAGTCAGCCCCAGCATTTT
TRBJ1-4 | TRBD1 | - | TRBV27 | CASTFTATGGWEKLFF | TGTGCCAGCACCTTCACAGCGACAGGGGGCTGGGAAAAACTGTTTTTT
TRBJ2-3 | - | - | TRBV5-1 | CATTHSGLSTDTQYF | TGCGCCACCACCCACTCCGGGTTATCCACAGATACGCAGTATTTT
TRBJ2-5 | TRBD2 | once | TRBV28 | CASRPGREGRETQYF | TGTGCCAGCAGGCCGGGGCGGGAGGGGCGGGAGACCCAGTACTTC
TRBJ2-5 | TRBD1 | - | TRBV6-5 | CASSRTGGLETQYF | TGTGCCAGCAGTAGGACAGGGGGCCTAGAGACCCAGTACTTC
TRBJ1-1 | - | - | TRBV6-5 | CASSYDGQRAEAFF | TGTGCCAGCAGTTATGACGGGCAGAGGGCTGAAGCTTTCTTT
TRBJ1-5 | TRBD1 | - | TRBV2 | CASSGRTGTNSNQPQHF | TGTGCCAGCAGTGGACGGACAGGGACCAATAGCAATCAGCCCCAGCATTTT
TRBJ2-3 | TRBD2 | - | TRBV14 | CASSPAGGSTDTQYF | TGTGCCAGCAGCCCAGCGGGAGGCAGCACAGATACGCAGTATTTT
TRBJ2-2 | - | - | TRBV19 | CASSGIGGELFF | TGTGCCAGTAGCGGGATCGGCGGGGAGCTGTTTTTT
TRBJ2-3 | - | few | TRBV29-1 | CTTNTDTQYF | TGCACCACTAACACAGATACGCAGTATTTT
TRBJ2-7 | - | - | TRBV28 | CASSTFTGYSSYEQYF | TGTGCCAGCAGTACCTTCACGGGGTACTCCTCCTACGAGCAGTACTTC
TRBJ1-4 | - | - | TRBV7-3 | CASRDSATNEKLFF | TGTGCCAGCAGAGACAGCGCAACTAATGAAAAACTGTTTTTT
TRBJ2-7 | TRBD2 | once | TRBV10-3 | CAIALSPGTSGSYEQYF | TGTGCCATCGCACTATCCCCCGGGACTAGCGGTTCCTACGAGCAGTACTTC
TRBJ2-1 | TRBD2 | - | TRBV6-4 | CASSPSGQRAGEQFF | TGTGCCAGCAGCCCTAGCGGGCAGCGGGCGGGTGAGCAGTTCTTC
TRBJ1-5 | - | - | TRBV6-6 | CASSSTEYSNQPQHF | TGTGCCAGCAGTTCGACAGAGTATAGCAATCAGCCCCAGCATTTT
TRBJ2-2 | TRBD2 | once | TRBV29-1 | CSATSGLNTGELFF | TGCAGCGCGACTAGCGGATTGAACACCGGGGAGCTGTTTTTT
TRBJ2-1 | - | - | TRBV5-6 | CASSIYSRVVNEQFF | TGTGCCAGCAGCATATATAGCCGGGTCGTCAATGAGCAGTTCTTC
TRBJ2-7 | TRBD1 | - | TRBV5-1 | CASSKGQVVYEQYF | TGCGCCAGCAGCAAGGGACAGGTGGTCTACGAGCAGTACTTC
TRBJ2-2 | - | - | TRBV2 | CASSTRGSTGELFF | TGTGCCAGCAGCACAAGGGGGAGCACCGGGGAGCTGTTTTTT
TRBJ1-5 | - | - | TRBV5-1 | CASSLDRGGGQPQHF | TGCGCCAGCAGCTTGGACCGAGGCGGAGGCCAGCCCCAGCATTTT
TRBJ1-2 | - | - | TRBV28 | CASSFGGEVGGYTF | TGTGCCAGCAGTTTTGGGGGCGAGGTTGGAGGCTACACCTTC
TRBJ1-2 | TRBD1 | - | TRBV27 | CASSGGDYGYTF | TGTGCCAGCTCAGGGGGCGACTATGGCTACACCTTC
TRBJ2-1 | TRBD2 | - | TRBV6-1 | CASSAPRAGGRGNEQFF | TGTGCCAGCAGTGCCCCCAGGGCTGGCGGGAGGGGCAATGAGCAGTTCTTC
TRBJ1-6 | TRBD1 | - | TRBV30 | CAWSLTGGGNSPLHF | TGTGCCTGGAGCCTGACAGGGGGAGGAAATTCACCCCTCCACTTT
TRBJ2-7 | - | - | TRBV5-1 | CASSLERGNEQYF | TGCGCCAGCAGCTTGGAAAGGGGCAACGAGCAGTACTTC
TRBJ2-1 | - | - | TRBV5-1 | CASSLEWGLIYNEQFF | TGCGCCAGCAGCTTGGAGTGGGGACTTATATACAATGAGCAGTTCTTC
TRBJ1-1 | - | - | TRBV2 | CASIRGGETEAFF | TGTGCCAGCATCCGTGGGGGGGAGACTGAAGCTTTCTTT
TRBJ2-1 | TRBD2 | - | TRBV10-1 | CASSARLAGNNEQFF | TGCGCCAGCAGTGCTAGACTAGCGGGTAACAATGAGCAGTTCTTC
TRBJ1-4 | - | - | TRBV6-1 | CASSGQGTNEKLFF | TGTGCCAGCAGTGGGCAGGGGACTAATGAAAAACTGTTTTTT
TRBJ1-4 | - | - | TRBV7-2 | CASSLAPDVIRSNEKLFF | TGTGCCAGCAGCCTCGCTCCCGACGTAATAAGGAGTAATGAAAAACTGTTTTTT
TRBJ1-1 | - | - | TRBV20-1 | CSARRGEAFF | TGCAGTGCTAGAAGGGGGGAAGCTTTCTTT
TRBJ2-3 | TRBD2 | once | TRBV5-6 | CASSWWGLASTDTQYF | TGTGCCAGCAGCTGGTGGGGACTAGCGAGCACAGATACGCAGTATTTT
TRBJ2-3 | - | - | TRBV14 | CASSQTSRSDTQYF | TGTGCCAGCAGCCAGACTAGTCGTTCAGATACGCAGTATTTT
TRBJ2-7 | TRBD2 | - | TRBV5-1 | CASSLGLAGPGNEQYF | TGCGCCAGCAGCTTGGGGCTAGCGGGGCCCGGGAACGAGCAGTACTTC
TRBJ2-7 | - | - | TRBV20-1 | CSASTSNEQYF | TGCAGTGCCTCGACTAGTAACGAGCAGTACTTC